The next 5 T cell receptor beta chains were all read from a single sample in a study of T cell clonotyping in hematopoietic cell transplantation. The method was immunoSEQ multiplex PCR; TCRdb's version includes in-frame clones alone and lacks a portion of them. This sample yields about 27,000 clones, of which 95% are seen a single time; approximately 1.3% belongs to the top ten. The source material was peripheral blood mononuclear cells. These receptors came from a man aged 45-65 years in good health. Some clones in this sample may be carry-over from other donors' samples.

This rearrangement joins TRBV6-6 to TRBJ2-5; D gene ambiguous. Germline V gives CDR1 MNHNY, CDR2 SVGAGI (reference sequence). The V and J ends lost 0 bases and 5 bases respectively, with 7 bases between them. The CDR3 has 13 residues. As DNA, the CDR3 is TGTGCCAGCAGTTACTCAAGAGCTGAGACCCAGTACTTC. Translating it yields CASSYSRAETQYF.

CDR3 bases: TGTGCCAGCAGCTTACGCCAGAGCTCCTATAATTCACCCCTCCACTTT. Its protein is CASSLRQSSYNSPLHF. The chain couples TRBV11-2 to TRBJ1-6; D is undetermined. Germline V gives CDR1 SGHAT, CDR2 FQNNGV. CDR3 length equals 16 residues. With 2 bases removed from V and 0 bases from J, the gap between germline ends came to 8 bases.

V gene TRBV10-3 combines with J gene TRBJ1-4; 7 bases are shared with TRBD1. This CDR3 is built from 15 residues. Germline lookup yields CDR1 ENHRY and CDR2 SYGVKD. Trimming at V came to 3 bases and at J to 8 bases, leaving 9 bases not matched to a gene. CDR3 DNA sequence: TGTGCCATCAGTGATAGAGGGGGCGCGAGCGAAAAACTGTTTTTT. This encodes CAISDRGGASEKLFF.

This chain links TRBV30 with TRBJ2-7; D gene uncertain. CDR1 GTSNPN and CDR2 SVGIG come from the germline V gene (reference sequence). The CDR3 is made up of 12 amino acids. V was trimmed by 2 bases and J by 9 bases, leaving 14 bases between them. The CDR3 reads CAWSTPGPRQYF. The CDR3 DNA is TGTGCCTGGAGTACCCCGGGCCCACGGCAGTACTTC.

The chain has TRBV15 and TRBJ2-5; no definite D call. Germline V CDR1 and CDR2: LNHNV, YYDKDF (reference sequence). The CDR3 is 11 amino acids. Trimming shortened V by 5 bases and J by 5 bases, and 6 bases separated the two germline ends. CDR3 in amino acids: CATSVGETQYF. CDR3 bases: TGTGCCACCAGCGTTGGTGAGACCCAGTACTTC.